What follows are 10 T cell receptor beta chains derived from one specimen sequenced in a study of PD-L1 blockade in urothelial cancer. Repertoires were generated with immunoSEQ multiplex PCR, while TCRdb's copy carries only in-frame clones and drops some. The sample has some 60,000 clones, about 86% seen once. Here the sequenced sample was PBMCs, taken around atezolizumab (anti-PD-L1) treatment. These receptors were collected from a man aged 45-65 years with urothelial cancer.

This clone was found once. V is TRBV4-1 and J is TRBJ2-1; D remains ambiguous. From germline, CDR1 is MGHRA and CDR2 YSYEKL. This CDR3 contains 16 residues. The ends were cut back, 0 bases at V and 0 bases at J, with 9 bases in the middle. CDR3 loop: CASSQDRAASYNEQFF. The CDR3 bases are TGCGCCAGCAGCCAAGATCGCGCGGCCTCCTACAATGAGCAGTTCTTC.

The sample holds one count of this clone. Additional DNA sequences in this sample encode the identical CDR3. The genes are TRBV2 and TRBJ1-5; no definite D call. V was shortened by 6 bases and J by 1 base, with 7 bases between the two germline ends. Germline values: CDR1 SNHLY, CDR2 FYNNEI. This CDR3 is built from 13 residues. CDR3 protein: CASRGLSNQPQHF. The CDR3 region has the DNA TGTGCCAGCAGGGGCTTGAGCAATCAGCCCCAGCATTTT.

The rearrangement links TRBV20-1 to TRBJ1-1, with D maybe TRBD1 (5 bases). This CDR3 has 11 residues. V was trimmed by 8 bases and J by 4 bases, leaving 11 bases between them. Germline CDR1 reads DFQATT; CDR2 reads SNEGSKA (reference sequence). CDR3 sequence (DNA): TGCAGTTTTAGGGGTTCCACTGAAGCTTTCTTT. It yields the protein CSFRGSTEAFF.

The chain has TRBV20-1 and TRBJ1-1, with D uncertain. Germline V lookup: CDR1 DFQATT, CDR2 SNEGSKA (reference sequence). CDR3 length equals 11 residues. The ends were cut back, 7 bases at V and 4 bases at J, with 10 bases in the middle. The CDR3 bases are TGCAGTGTTGGGCCGTTCACTGAAGCTTTCTTT. Translation: CSVGPFTEAFF.

The chain joins TRBV5-1 to TRBJ1-5, with a weak D call TRBD1 (5 bases). The CDR3 contains 14 residues. The germline V gene has CDR1 SGHRS and CDR2 YFSETQ. V gave up 0 bases and J gave up 5 bases, with 9 bases separating them. The CDR3 sequence: CASSLAGIDQPQHF. In DNA form, the CDR3 reads TGCGCCAGCAGCTTGGCAGGGATCGATCAGCCCCAGCATTTT.

The rearrangement links TRBV6-1 to TRBJ2-1; TRBD1 might be the D (5 bases). The CDR3 extends over 12 amino acids. From germline, CDR1 is MNHNS and CDR2 SASEGT. Trimming shortened V by 5 bases and J by 6 bases, and 8 bases separated the two germline ends. The chain's CDR3 is CASSRQGNEQFF. CDR3 nucleotides: TGTGCCAGCAGTCGGCAGGGCAATGAGCAGTTCTTC.

The CDR3 nucleotides read TGTGCCAGCAGTCTCTCGACTGATACCTACGAGCAGTACTTC. Its protein product is CASSLSTDTYEQYF. The chain uses TRBV28 and TRBJ2-7; D is undetermined. Trimming cost V 5 bases and J 2 bases, with 13 bases left between them. There are 14 residues in the CDR3. Germline-derived CDR1 and CDR2 are MDHEN and SYDVKM.

This clone was counted a few times. The chain couples TRBV19 to TRBJ2-2, with D uncertain. The V gene's germline CDR1 is LNHDA and CDR2 SQIVND (reference sequence). The V gene lost 3 bases and the J gene lost 4 bases, with 6 bases spanning the gap. This CDR3 is 13 amino acids long. CDR3 in DNA: TGTGCCAGTAGTATCGTCCGCACCGGGGAGCTGTTTTTT. The encoded protein is CASSIVRTGELFF.

The chain links TRBV19 to TRBJ2-7; the D is unclear. The CDR3 length is 13 residues. Trimming stripped 5 bases from V and 1 base from J, with 9 bases between. Per germline, CDR1 LNHDA and CDR2 SQIVND (reference sequence). CDR3 residues: CASSLQASYEQYF. Written as DNA, the CDR3 is TGTGCCAGTAGTCTGCAGGCTTCCTACGAGCAGTACTTC.

This chain joins TRBV5-1 and TRBJ1-1; the D gene is possibly TRBD1 (5 bases). There are 15 residues in the CDR3. CDR1 is SGHRS, CDR2 YFSETQ, per germline. V lost 1 base to trimming and J lost 4 bases, with 14 bases between them. CDR3 sequence: CASSLTWGSGTEAFF. CDR3 nucleotide sequence: TGCGCCAGCAGCTTGACGTGGGGCTCGGGCACTGAAGCTTTCTTT.